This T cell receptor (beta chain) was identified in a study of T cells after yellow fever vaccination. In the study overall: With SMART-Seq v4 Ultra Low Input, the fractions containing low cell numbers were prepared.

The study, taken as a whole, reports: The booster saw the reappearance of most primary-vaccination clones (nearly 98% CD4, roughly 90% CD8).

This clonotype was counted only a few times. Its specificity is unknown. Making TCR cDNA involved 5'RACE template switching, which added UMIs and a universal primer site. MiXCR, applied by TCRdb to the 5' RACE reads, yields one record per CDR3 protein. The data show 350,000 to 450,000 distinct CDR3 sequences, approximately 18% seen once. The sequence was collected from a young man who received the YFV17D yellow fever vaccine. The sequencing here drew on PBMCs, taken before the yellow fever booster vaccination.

This chain's CDR3 is CASSPGEGKWRANVLTF. In DNA form, the CDR3 reads TGTGCCAGCAGTCCGGGGGAGGGAAAGTGGAGGGCCAACGTCCTGACTTTC. The V call is TRBV12-3 or TRBV12-4, the J call TRBJ2-6; the match to TRBD2 covers 7 bases. J gave up 5 bases and V 5 bases, and 12 bases lay outside the gene matches. CDR3 length: 17 amino acids.